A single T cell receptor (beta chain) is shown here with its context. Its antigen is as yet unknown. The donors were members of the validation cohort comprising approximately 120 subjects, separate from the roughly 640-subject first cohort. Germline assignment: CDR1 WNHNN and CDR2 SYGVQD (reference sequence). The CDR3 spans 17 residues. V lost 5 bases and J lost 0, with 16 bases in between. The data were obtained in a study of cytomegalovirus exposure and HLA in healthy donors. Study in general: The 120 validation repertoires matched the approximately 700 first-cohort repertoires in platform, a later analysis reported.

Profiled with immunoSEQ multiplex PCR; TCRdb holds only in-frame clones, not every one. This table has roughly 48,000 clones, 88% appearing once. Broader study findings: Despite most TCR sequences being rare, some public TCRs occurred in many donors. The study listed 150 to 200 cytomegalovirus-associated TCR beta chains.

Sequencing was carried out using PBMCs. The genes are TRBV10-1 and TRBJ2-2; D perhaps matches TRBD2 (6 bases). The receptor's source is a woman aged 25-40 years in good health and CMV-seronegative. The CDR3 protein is CASSPGLGGPNTGELFF. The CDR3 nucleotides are TGCGCCAGCAGTCCGGGACTCGGAGGTCCGAACACCGGGGAGCTGTTTTTT.